This T cell receptor beta chain was recovered during a study of T cells in localized non-small cell lung cancer. Study-level points and caveats: Adjacent uninvolved lung had the highest clonality, suggesting focused antigen responses. Across samples, adjacent lung featured a median approximately 60 of the top 100 tumor clones.

On this clone: Its antigen is still unknown.

Adjacent lung samples, free of atypia, were obtained at least 2 cm from the tumor margin. Using immunoSEQ multiplex PCR, the repertoire was profiled, and TCRdb retains in-frame clones only, with some absent. The sample lists about 1,500 clones, around a quarter occurring once. The ends were cut back, 5 bases at V and 2 bases at J, with 15 bases in the middle. CDR3 size: 14 residues. Germline V gene lookup returns CDR1 SQVTM and CDR2 ANQGSEA. The material sequenced was normal lung tissue next to the tumor, taken before any cancer treatment. The receptor's source is a male donor older than 55 with stage II squamous cell lung carcinoma. This chain joins TRBV29-1 and TRBJ2-5; tentatively, D is TRBD2 (6 bases). The CDR3 coding sequence is TGCAGCGTTATAGGGAGGCAGCTACAAGAGACCCAGTACTTC. Amino acid sequence: CSVIGRQLQETQYF. Drawing the rest from reference TRBV29-1 and TRBJ2-5, the complete variable domain is SAVISQKPSRDICQRGTSLTIQCQVDSQVTMMFWYRQQPGQSLTLIATANQGSEATYESGFVIDKFPISRPNLTFSTLTVSNMSPEDSSIYLCSVIGRQLQETQYFGPGTRLLVL.